The rows below give T cell receptor beta chains drawn from one sample of a study of beta chain features in type 1 diabetes. Sequencing used immunoSEQ multiplex PCR; TCRdb keeps in-frame clones, though not all of them. The repertoire consists of a few hundred thousand clones, with over 8.5% occurring once and the leading ten covering about 0.64%. The sequenced sample consisted of central memory CD4+ T cells from blood. These receptors were collected from a man younger than 40 with type 1 diabetes. Each CDR3 is given with its conserved first and last residue. A D gene is named only where the DNA matches it firmly. Expanded clones are given a class, and other clones once, few, many or no size at all.

j_call | clone_size | d_call | v_call | cdr3_nt | cdr3_aa
TRBJ2-3 | - | - | TRBV5-4 | TGTGCCAGCAGCCCCGGCGGCATTAGCACAGATACGCAGTATTTT | CASSPGGISTDTQYF
TRBJ1-1 | few | TRBD1 | TRBV11-1 | TGTGCCAGCAGCTCCTCGACAGGGGGGAACACTGAAGCTTTCTTT | CASSSSTGGNTEAFF
TRBJ2-2 | few | - | TRBV7-2 | TGTGCCAGCAGCCCGGGACTTAACACCGGGGAGCTGTTTTTT | CASSPGLNTGELFF
TRBJ2-7 | few | TRBD1 | TRBV30 | TGTGCCTGGTCGGGACAGGGCTACGAGCAGTACTTC | CAWSGQGYEQYF
TRBJ1-2 | - | TRBD1 | TRBV28 | TGTGCCAGCAGTCCCCATCGACAGGGGCACTCTAACTATGGCTACACCTTC | CASSPHRQGHSNYGYTF
TRBJ2-5 | once | - | TRBV7-2 | TGTGCCAGCAGCTTAGGAGGGGGGTTAGAGACCCAGTACTTC | CASSLGGGLETQYF
TRBJ2-5 | few | - | TRBV11-2 | TGTGCCAGCAGCTTTGGCCCGGGGAAAGAGACCCAGTACTTC | CASSFGPGKETQYF
TRBJ1-1 | - | TRBD1 | TRBV9 | TGTGCCAGCAAGCCCTCCGGAACAGGGGGTGTCACTGAAGCTTTCTTT | CASKPSGTGGVTEAFF
TRBJ2-1 | few | - | TRBV4-2 | TGTGCCAGCAGCCAAGATCGGGGATTCCCAGGGGACACCTACAATGAGCAGTTCTTC | CASSQDRGFPGDTYNEQFF
TRBJ2-5 | - | - | TRBV10-1 | TGCGCCAGCAGTGGAGGGGGTCAAGAGACCCAGTACTTC | CASSGGGQETQYF
TRBJ1-2 | few | TRBD1 | TRBV19 | TGTGCCAGTAGTGTCCGGACAGGGAGTGGCTACACCTTC | CASSVRTGSGYTF
TRBJ1-4 | - | TRBD1 | TRBV2 | TGTGCCAGCAGTTCCGGGACAGGGGGTGAAAAACTGTTTTTT | CASSSGTGGEKLFF
TRBJ2-1 | few | TRBD2 | TRBV27 | TGTGCCAGCTGTCCTAGGATCCTAGCGGGAGGAATACAGCTATCTGAGCAGTTCTTC | CASCPRILAGGIQLSEQFF
TRBJ1-5 | few | TRBD1 | TRBV10-3 | TGTGCCAGCAGGCAGGGCCTGGGGACAGGCTTTCAGCCCCAGCATTTT | CASRQGLGTGFQPQHF
TRBJ2-5 | - | - | TRBV19 | TGTGCCAGTAGTGTGCCCAACCGGGCAGGGACCCAGTACTTC | CASSVPNRAGTQYF
TRBJ2-3 | few | - | TRBV29-1 | TGCAGCGTTGACAGGGCCTACACAGATACGCAGTATTTT | CSVDRAYTDTQYF
TRBJ2-2 | - | - | TRBV5-1 | TGCGCCAGCAACAGGGAGGGGGTCACCGGGGAGCTGTTTTTT | CASNREGVTGELFF
TRBJ2-2 | many | - | TRBV11-1 | TGTGCCAGCAGAGCTGGCCTTAACGACGGGGAGCTGTTTTTT | CASRAGLNDGELFF
TRBJ2-1 | - | - | TRBV28 | TGTGCCAGCACCCGGACCCCCCGAGGGGATGAGCAGTTCTTC | CASTRTPRGDEQFF
TRBJ2-5 | few | - | TRBV11-2 | TGTGCCAGCAGCTCGCAGGGTTGGGAGACCCAGTACTTC | CASSSQGWETQYF
TRBJ1-1 | few | - | TRBV5-6 | TGTGCCAGCAGCGTCCCCGGGGAGTCTGAAGCTTTCTTT | CASSVPGESEAFF
TRBJ2-1 | few | TRBD2 | TRBV7-7 | TGTGCCAGCAGCCCTAGCGGGTATGAGCAGTTCTTC | CASSPSGYEQFF
TRBJ2-5 | - | - | TRBV19 | TGTGCCAGTAGTATGACCAAAGGACTTCCCCAAGAGACCCAGTACTTC | CASSMTKGLPQETQYF
TRBJ2-1 | few | TRBD2 | TRBV19 | TGTGCCAGTAGTATTACGGGAGCGGGGAATGAGCAGTTCTTC | CASSITGAGNEQFF
TRBJ2-7 | - | - | TRBV14 | TGTGCCAGCAGCCAACTAGTCCGAAACTTTTACGAGCAGTACTTC | CASSQLVRNFYEQYF
TRBJ2-7 | many | - | TRBV27 | TGTGCCAGCAGTTCCAGGGCCGGGGGAGAGCAGTACTTC | CASSSRAGGEQYF
TRBJ2-7 | - | TRBD2 | TRBV11-3 | TGTGCCAGCAGCGGCGGGACTAGCGGGACCTACGAGCAGTACTTC | CASSGGTSGTYEQYF
TRBJ1-2 | - | - | TRBV9 | TGTGCCAGCAGCGTAGGTGACTATGGCTACACCTTC | CASSVGDYGYTF
TRBJ1-3 | - | TRBD1 | TRBV28 | TGTGCCAGCAGCGCAATACGGGACAGCGCCTCTGGAAACACCATATATTTT | CASSAIRDSASGNTIYF
TRBJ2-5 | few | TRBD2 | TRBV7-2 | TGTGCCAGCAGCTTAGGGTACAGCGGGGGCCAAGAGACCCAGTACTTC | CASSLGYSGGQETQYF
TRBJ1-3 | - | - | TRBV18 | TGTGCCAGCTCCCTTTGGCCCAGAGAGGGAAACACCATATATTTT | CASSLWPREGNTIYF
TRBJ1-5 | - | - | TRBV6-5 | TGTGCCAGCAGTGGGAGGGTAAGCAATCAGCCCCAGCATTTT | CASSGRVSNQPQHF
TRBJ1-4 | few | - | TRBV5-8 | TGTGCCAGCAGCTTGGAAAGGCTGACTAATGAAAAACTGTTTTTT | CASSLERLTNEKLFF
TRBJ2-2 | few | - | TRBV5-4 | TGTGCCAGCAGCTTATTAGGGACAGGCGGGGGTTCCGGGGAGCTGTTTTTT | CASSLLGTGGGSGELFF
TRBJ2-5 | few | TRBD2 | TRBV7-3 | TGTGCCAGCAGCTCTAGGACTAGCGGACCCTCCCCCGAGACCCAGTACTTC | CASSSRTSGPSPETQYF
TRBJ1-1 | few | - | TRBV4-3 | TGCGCCAGCAGCCAATTACAGGGATACACTGAAGCTTTCTTT | CASSQLQGYTEAFF
TRBJ1-1 | many | - | TRBV18 | TGTGCCAGCTCACCAGCCCGGGGAGTTGAAGCTTTCTTT | CASSPARGVEAFF